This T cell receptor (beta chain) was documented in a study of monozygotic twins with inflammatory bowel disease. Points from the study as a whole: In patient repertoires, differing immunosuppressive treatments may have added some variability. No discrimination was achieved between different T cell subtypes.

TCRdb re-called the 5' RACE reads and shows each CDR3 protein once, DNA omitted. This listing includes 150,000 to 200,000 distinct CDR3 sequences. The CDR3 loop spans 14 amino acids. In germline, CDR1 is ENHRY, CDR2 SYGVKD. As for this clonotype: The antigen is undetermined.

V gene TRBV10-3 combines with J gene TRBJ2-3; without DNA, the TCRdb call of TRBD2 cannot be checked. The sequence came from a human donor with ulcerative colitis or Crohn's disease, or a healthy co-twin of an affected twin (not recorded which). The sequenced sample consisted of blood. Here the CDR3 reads CAISEGPYTDTQYF.